The 14 T cell receptor beta chains below come from one sample, sequenced in a study of OX40 agonist ivuxolimab in advanced cancers. Sequencing was performed with immunoSEQ multiplex PCR; in TCRdb, only in-frame clones are kept and a portion is missing. Found here are 55,000 to 90,000 clones, 75% to 90% of them singletons; the top ten hold approximately 0.4%. The sample was CD4+ or CD8+ T cells sorted from blood, taken in a trial of the OX40 agonist ivuxolimab. The receptors come from an adult with an advanced solid tumor such as melanoma, head and neck, liver or kidney cancer.

This chain joins TRBV30 and TRBJ2-7; 10 positions match TRBD1. CDR3 size: 12 residues. Germline-derived CDR1 and CDR2 are GTSNPN and SVGIG (reference sequence). V was pared by 5 bases and J by 2 bases, with 0 bases of the junction left unmatched. The CDR3 DNA reads as TGTGCCTGGGGACAGGGGGCCTACGAGCAGTACTTC. The encoded protein is CAWGQGAYEQYF.

The rearrangement links TRBV20-1 to TRBJ2-5; D gene uncertain. The CDR3 totals 10 residues. The germline V gene has CDR1 DFQATT and CDR2 SNEGSKA (reference sequence). The V end lost 4 bases, the J end lost 3 bases, and 3 bases lay between the germline ends. The CDR3 DNA reads as TGCAGTGCTATCGAAGAGACCCAGTACTTC. Translated: CSAIEETQYF.

The chain couples TRBV14 to TRBJ2-6, with D possibly matching TRBD2 (5 bases). This CDR3 region has 16 residues. Trimming removed 3 bases at V and 2 bases at J, with 11 bases between. Per germline, CDR1 SGHDN and CDR2 FVKESK. CDR3 nucleotides: TGTGCCAGCAGCCATTGGCGGGCTACTGGGGCCAACGTCCTGACTTTC. This encodes CASSHWRATGANVLTF.

The rearrangement uses TRBV28 and TRBJ2-7, with D unclear. The CDR3 sequence is 14 residues long. Germline V gives CDR1 MDHEN, CDR2 SYDVKM. Between the trimmed V and J ends, which lost 5 bases and 2 bases, there was a span of 13 bases. The CDR3 spells CASSVNSPPYEQYF. The CDR3 region has the DNA TGTGCCAGCAGTGTCAACTCACCGCCCTACGAGCAGTACTTC.

The chain recombines TRBV18 with TRBJ2-3, with TRBD2 matching over 7 bases. The V gene end was trimmed by 5 bases and the J gene end by 1 base; junction bases not matched to a gene: 6. CDR3 length: 15 residues. Germline V gene lookup returns CDR1 KGHSH and CDR2 LQKENI. CDR3 sequence: CASSSLAVGTDTQYF. The DNA of the CDR3 is TGTGCCAGCTCATCCCTAGCGGTGGGCACAGATACGCAGTATTTT.

The rearrangement uses TRBV7-9 and TRBJ2-2; tentatively, D is TRBD2 (5 bases). The CDR3 has 14 amino acids. Germline values: CDR1 SEHNR, CDR2 FQNEAQ (reference sequence). Trimming left V 1 base short and J 3 bases short, with 6 bases between. The CDR3 sequence: CASSLGGHTGELFF. As DNA, the CDR3 is TGTGCCAGCAGCTTAGGAGGGCACACCGGGGAGCTGTTTTTT.

The chain has TRBV5-4 and TRBJ1-6, with a weak D call TRBD1 (5 bases). Deletions cut 5 bases from V and 10 bases from J, with 22 bases between. This CDR3 is 16 amino acids long. Germline V gene data show CDR1 as SGHNT and CDR2 as YYREEE (reference sequence). CDR3 loop: CASRKGDAGRSSPLHF. DNA of the CDR3: TGTGCCAGCAGAAAAGGGGATGCAGGGCGAAGCTCACCCCTCCACTTT.

CDR3 region: CASSLVQLLNADTQYF. The DNA of the CDR3 is TGTGCCAGCAGCTTGGTACAGCTACTGAACGCAGATACGCAGTATTTT. The rearrangement uses TRBV5-8 and TRBJ2-3; D not resolved. The V end lost 0 bases, the J end lost 4 bases, and 15 bases lay between the germline ends. The CDR3 loop spans 16 amino acids. The germline V gene encodes CDR1 SGHTS and CDR2 YDEGEE.

The chain links TRBV28 to TRBJ1-2; the match to TRBD1 covers 8 bases. Trimming cost V 4 bases and J 8 bases; bases outside gene matches: 9. Germline CDR1 reads MDHEN; CDR2 reads SYDVKM. The CDR3 loop spans 14 amino acids. DNA of the CDR3: TGTGCCAGCAGTTCAGCGGACAGGGTGGGCGGCTACACCTTC. It is translated as CASSSADRVGGYTF.

This clone came up a few times. The DNA of the CDR3 is TGTGCCAGTAGTATGAATCCAGGGCTCGCAGGTGGCTACACCTTC. This translates into CASSMNPGLAGGYTF. V is TRBV19 and J is TRBJ1-2, with D tentatively TRBD1 (5 bases). The CDR3 is 15 residues long. The V gene's germline CDR1 is LNHDA and CDR2 SQIVND (reference sequence). The germline V and J ends were trimmed by 3 bases and 7 bases, with 18 bases remaining between them.

The chain uses TRBV19 and TRBJ1-1; a weak D match, TRBD1 (6 bases). In germline, CDR1 is LNHDA, CDR2 SQIVND (reference sequence). The CDR3 totals 16 residues. Deletions cut 5 bases from V and 0 bases from J, with 16 bases between. The CDR3 region has the DNA TGTGCCAGTAGTTTCGCAGGGGTTTTGATGAACACTGAAGCTTTCTTT. This gives the protein CASSFAGVLMNTEAFF.

The chain is built from TRBV18 and TRBJ1-2; D may be TRBD1 (5 bases). This CDR3 has 15 residues. The germline gives CDR1 KGHSH, CDR2 LQKENI. V was cut by 4 bases and J by 5 bases, with 17 bases left in between. The CDR3 protein is CASSLGQSQLYGYTF. CDR3 DNA: TGTGCCAGCTCACTAGGACAATCTCAGTTATATGGCTACACCTTC.

The chain recombines TRBV5-1 with TRBJ1-1; possible D gene TRBD1, 5 bases. V gave up 4 bases and J gave up 0 bases, with 10 bases separating them. CDR1 is SGHRS, CDR2 YFSETQ, per germline. This CDR3 contains 14 residues. The CDR3 sequence is CASSPGGVNTEAFF. CDR3 bases: TGCGCCAGCAGCCCAGGAGGGGTGAACACTGAAGCTTTCTTT.

The chain uses TRBV6-5 and TRBJ1-1; the D is unclear. Trimming left V 6 bases short and J 7 bases short, with 9 bases between. The CDR3 totals 11 residues. The germline V gene encodes CDR1 MNHEY and CDR2 SVGAGI. The CDR3 DNA follows: TGTGCCAGCAGCTCACAGATTGAAGCTTTCTTT. This sequence encodes CASSSQIEAFF.